The rows below give T cell receptor beta chains drawn from one sample of a study of blood T cell repertoires in COVID-19. The repertoire was sequenced with immunoSEQ multiplex PCR; TCRdb's copy has only in-frame clones and lacks some. The profile covers about 430,000 clones, with about 88% appearing a single time and around 1.5% taken by the ten largest. The sample taken for sequencing was PBMCs or T cells enriched from blood (not recorded which). The source of these receptors is a woman aged 18-29 years who had been exposed to COVID-19. The CDR3 runs from the conserved cysteine through the conserved F or W. A D gene is named only where the DNA matches it firmly. Where a row states a size, it is once, few, many or the class of an expanded clone; other rows omit it.

d_gene	abundance	v_gene	j_gene	CDR3aa	CDR3nt
TRBD1	-	TRBV4-1	TRBJ2-2	CASSRQGSGGELFF	TGCGCCAGCAGCCGACAGGGTTCGGGAGGGGAGCTGTTTTTT
-	-	TRBV6-4	TRBJ2-7	CASSDSKGDVYEQYF	TGTGCCAGCAGTGACTCGAAGGGAGATGTCTACGAGCAGTACTTC
-	-	TRBV19	TRBJ2-2	CASRRAGVNTGELFF	TGTGCCAGTAGGAGGGCAGGGGTCAACACCGGGGAGCTGTTTTTT
TRBD2	-	TRBV2	TRBJ2-1	CASRVAGDGSYNEQFF	TGTGCCAGCAGGGTAGCGGGAGACGGTTCCTACAATGAGCAGTTCTTC
TRBD2	-	TRBV5-4	TRBJ2-1	CASSPAGALNEQFF	TGTGCCAGCAGCCCAGCGGGGGCACTCAATGAGCAGTTCTTC
-	-	TRBV5-1	TRBJ2-2	CASTDREAGELFF	TGCGCCAGCACCGACAGGGAGGCCGGGGAGCTGTTTTTT
-	-	TRBV7-9	TRBJ1-5	CASSYSDQPQHF	TGTGCCAGCAGCTATTCGGATCAGCCCCAGCATTTT
TRBD1	-	TRBV7-2	TRBJ1-2	CASSMTTGTGGDGYTF	TGTGCCAGCAGTATGACGACCGGGACAGGGGGGGATGGCTACACCTTC
TRBD1	-	TRBV27	TRBJ2-7	CASSPRGPYEQYF	TGTGCCAGCAGCCCCAGGGGGCCCTACGAGCAGTACTTC
TRBD1	-	TRBV6-4	TRBJ1-1	CASSPDRGANTEAFF	TGTGCCAGCAGCCCCGACAGGGGGGCGAACACTGAAGCTTTCTTT
-	-	TRBV3-1/TRBV3-2	TRBJ1-1	CASSQAGTEAFF	TGTGCCAGCAGCCAAGCCGGCACTGAAGCTTTCTTT
TRBD2	-	TRBV5-8	TRBJ2-7	CASSLSHLALAGSSYEQYF	TGTGCCAGCAGCTTGTCCCATTTGGCGCTAGCGGGAAGCTCCTACGAGCAGTACTTC
TRBD2	-	TRBV30	TRBJ2-1	CACGIGTSSSSYNEQFF	TGTGCCTGCGGAATCGGGACTAGCAGTAGCTCCTACAATGAGCAGTTCTTC
-	-	TRBV6-5	TRBJ2-1	CASSYSAGAYNEQFF	TGTGCCAGCAGTTACTCGGCGGGGGCTTACAATGAGCAGTTCTTC
-	-	TRBV9	TRBJ1-5	CASSPEGMSNQPQHF	TGTGCCAGCAGCCCCGAGGGAATGAGCAATCAGCCCCAGCATTTT
TRBD1	-	TRBV5-6	TRBJ1-2	CASSQGQTYTF	TGTGCCAGCAGCCAGGGACAGACCTACACCTTC
-	-	TRBV6-6	TRBJ1-4	CASSHGGINEKLFF	TGTGCCAGCAGTCACGGGGGGATTAATGAAAAACTGTTTTTT
TRBD2	-	TRBV27	TRBJ2-7	CASSTSRGGGLIYEQYF	TGTGCCAGCAGTACATCAAGGGGCGGGGGACTAATCTACGAGCAGTACTTC
TRBD2	-	TRBV27	TRBJ2-1	CASSLGASGLNEQFF	TGTGCCAGCAGTTTAGGAGCTAGCGGGTTAAATGAGCAGTTCTTC
-	-	TRBV9	TRBJ1-1	CASSTSPGADEAFF	TGTGCCAGCAGCACGTCGCCTGGGGCGGATGAAGCTTTCTTT
-	-	TRBV3-1/TRBV3-2	TRBJ2-7	CASSQEDLGGYEQYF	TGTGCCAGCAGCCAAGAGGACCTCGGGGGCTACGAGCAGTACTTC
-	many	TRBV10-3	TRBJ1-1	CAISDPGRGTNTEAFF	TGTGCCATCAGTGATCCGGGGAGGGGGACGAACACTGAAGCTTTCTTT
TRBD2	-	TRBV15	TRBJ2-3	CATNAGADTQYF	TGTGCCACCAACGCGGGAGCAGATACGCAGTATTTT